A selection of T cell receptor beta chains follows, all from one sample in a study of T-cell memory formation after mild COVID-19. TCRdb re-called the 5' RACE reads through MiXCR, storing one row per CDR3 protein. The repertoire holds 360,000 or so distinct CDR3 sequences, with 25% to 30% as singletons. The sample consisted of PBMCs or a T cell subset sorted from them (not recorded which). The receptors were gathered from an adult woman who had mild COVID-19 (a few samples of this study predate the infection). Cell type and time point are not known. The CDR3 runs from the conserved cysteine through the conserved F or W. Rows may omit the clone size; those that give it use once, few, many or a size class.

V gene | clone size | CDR3 protein
TRBV6-5 | once | CASSMGRRTEAFF
TRBV5-4 | few | CASSRDRTNTGELFF
TRBV6-2/TRBV6-3 | few | CASSYLNTEAFF
TRBV3-1 | . | CASSDPGGRVDEQFF
TRBV4-1 | . | CASSPQPGQGGNEQFF
TRBV19 | . | CASSRSGFSYEQYF
TRBV4-2 | . | CASSQVIGSGDIQYF
TRBV30 | . | CAWSVWGGYEQYF
TRBV5-1 | few | CASSPGGTSQSRELFF
TRBV19 | . | CASSIGGDEQYF
TRBV2 | . | CASTETGAFYEQYF
TRBV9 | few | CASSVDAGGFSPGELFF
TRBV5-6 | . | CASSIINSGRAPDEQYF
TRBV20-1 | few | CSARDQTSGAYEQYF
TRBV24-1 | . | CATSSGAGNTIYF
TRBV4-1 | . | CASRRENTGELFF
TRBV7-2 | . | CASTPNPYEQYF
TRBV13 | . | CASSPRRASGSYEQFF
TRBV7-9 | few | CASSVGGPSNEKLFF
TRBV5-1 | . | CASSLDAGTTHMDGYTF
TRBV12-3/TRBV12-4 | few | CASSLAGLTDTQYF
TRBV6-5 | many | CASSQQGANTEAFF